This T cell receptor beta chain is from a study of blood T cell repertoires in COVID-19 (dated by TCRdb to 2020 to 2022). For the wider study: Samples covering the acute and convalescent phases of COVID-19 were provided by collaborators in the United States, Italy and Spain. A freely available public database, intended as a resource for researchers studying the immune response to SARS-CoV-2, is where the repertoires were released. Deeply sampled blood TCRbeta repertoires from subjects exposed to, actively infected with, or recovered from COVID-19 were included in the dataset. Where HLA class I and class II types were available, the types were taken from metadata supplied by the sample provider, not from assay-based typing. Samples came from the ongoing ImmuneRACE study (first 160 participants) plus 1,254 subjects from 6 global collaborators. Sample metadata almost always included a de-identified subject ID, COVID-19 status, age in years and sex. The material from the prospective study consisted of cDNA or gDNA derived from T cells, B-cell-depleted T cells, or PBMCs.

Participants in the prospective study were aged about 18 to 100 years, lived in approximately 26 United States geographic areas, and enrolled through a virtual design. In the prospective study, cohorts were assigned on the basis of participant-reported clinical history obtained from a screening survey and a study questionnaire. Recovered participants in ImmuneRACE Cohort 3 were defined by two consecutive negative NP/OP PCR tests, clearance by a healthcare professional, or resolution of symptoms. Each participant in the prospective study had whole blood, serum and a nasopharyngeal or oropharyngeal swab collected by mobile phlebotomists. Additional blood draws and questionnaires over a 2-month period could optionally be provided by prospective study participants. Blood samples from the prospective study were shipped frozen or at room temperature prior to DNA extraction. Regarding this clone: The specificity of this receptor is unknown. Per-nucleotide qualities are absent, and no much larger clonotype sits a single base away.

TCRbeta CDR3 regions were amplified from genomic DNA by means of the immunoSEQ Assay, a bias-controlled multiplex PCR. As for how the authors treated the data: The number of nucleated cells in each sample was estimated from the amplification of reference gene primers within the assay. Sequence reads were collapsed and filtered to measure the absolute abundance of every unique TCRbeta CDR3 rearrangement. For each sample, productive Simpson clonality was calculated by taking the square root of Simpson's diversity index across productive rearrangements. TCRdb holds this immuneACCESS table with in-frame rearrangements only. Some clones are missing; in checked studies, unresolved V genes explain under half, and the rest has no known cause. The V and J calls and the clone size are those of that table, but D and trimming were determined from the DNA. This sample lists 160,000 or so clones; 65% to 85% were detected once. The top ten hold about 5.6% of the sample.

Measured from the cysteine to the phenylalanine, the CDR3 is 16 residues long. Only CDR3 DNA is held: 48 bases, read in frame from base 1. CDR1 and CDR2 (LGHDT, YNNKEL) derive from the germline V gene (reference sequence). Trimming at the junction amounts to 0 bases on V and 0 bases on J, and the germline ends lie 9 bases apart. Summary of the overall study and its limitations: Clinical and demographic metadata were provided uncurated, with the amount varying by source and participant.

Sequenced: PBMCs or T cells enriched from blood (not recorded which). This receptor chain uses TRBV3-1 (or the pseudogene TRBV3-2) and TRBJ2-1; the D gene is unclear. This receptor was taken from a man between 35 and 55 years old who had recovered from COVID-19. The CDR3 is CASSQDYSSSYNEQFF. The bases are TGTGCCAGCAGCCAAGACTACAGTAGCTCCTACAATGAGCAGTTCTTC.